A selection of T cell receptor beta chains follows, all from one sample in a study of beta chain features in type 1 diabetes. The protocol was immunoSEQ multiplex PCR, while the TCRdb copy is restricted to in-frame clones and leaves out a portion. In the table there are about 620,000 clones, around a sixth of which are singletons. The sequencing input was naive CD4+ T cells from blood. These receptors came from a man younger than 35 in good health. The CDR3 runs from the conserved cysteine through the conserved F or W. A D gene is named only where the DNA matches it firmly. Size values are once, few and many counts, or a class for expanded clones, and some rows have none.

clone size,J gene,D gene,V gene,CDR3 DNA,CDR3 protein
few,TRBJ2-7,.,TRBV25-1,TGTGCCAGCAGCCCCCGACAGGAAGCCTACGAGCAGTACTTC,CASSPRQEAYEQYF
few,TRBJ2-4,TRBD1,TRBV18,TGTGCCAGCTCACCACCGGCAGGGGGCTGGAACATTCAGTACTTC,CASSPPAGGWNIQYF
few,TRBJ2-3,TRBD2,TRBV7-8,TGTGCCAGCAGCTTAAGTCTGCTAGCGGAGACCCGAAGAGGGACAGATACGCAGTATTTT,CASSLSLLAETRRGTDTQYF
.,TRBJ2-7,.,TRBV7-9,TGTGCCAGCAGCCCCCGGGGGACAGTTACCTACGAGCAGTACTTC,CASSPRGTVTYEQYF
few,TRBJ1-6,.,TRBV20-1,TGCAGTACAGGGATCAGGTCACCCCTCCACTTT,CSTGIRSPLHF
few,TRBJ2-5,TRBD2,TRBV30,TGTGCCTGGAGTCCGGGCGGGGGTGCCGGGGAGACCCAGTACTTC,CAWSPGGGAGETQYF
few,TRBJ1-2,.,TRBV25-1,TGTGCCAGCAGTGAACAGGGTCGGGGCTACACCTTC,CASSEQGRGYTF
.,TRBJ1-4,TRBD1,TRBV28,TGTGCCAGCAGTCAAACCTGGACAGGGTCTAATGAAAAACTGTTTTTT,CASSQTWTGSNEKLFF
.,TRBJ1-2,.,TRBV19,TGTGCCAGTAGTATAGCTACGGCCCAATTCCATGGCTACACCTTC,CASSIATAQFHGYTF
.,TRBJ1-4,TRBD1,TRBV28,TGTGCCAGCAGTTTATACCGGACAGGGGTGGAAAAACTGTTTTTT,CASSLYRTGVEKLFF
once,TRBJ1-1,.,TRBV6-1,TGTGCCAGCAGAGGACAGATGAACACTGAAGCTTTCTTT,CASRGQMNTEAFF
.,TRBJ1-1,.,TRBV7-2,TGTGCCAGCAGCAGCTTGGTCGGGCGGTGGGCTGAAGCTTTCTTT,CASSSLVGRWAEAFF
.,TRBJ1-2,.,TRBV5-4,TGTGCCAGCAGTGGCTTCTATGGCTACACCTTC,CASSGFYGYTF
.,TRBJ2-7,.,TRBV9,TGTGCCAGCAGCGTAGATCATAGGGCCAGCTACGAGCAGTACTTC,CASSVDHRASYEQYF
few,TRBJ1-2,.,TRBV28,TGTGCCAGCAGTAGGGAGGCGGGGATCTATGGCTACACCTTC,CASSREAGIYGYTF
few,TRBJ2-7,.,TRBV11-2,TGTGCCAGCAGCTTACTGGACACCTTCTACGAGCAGTACTTC,CASSLLDTFYEQYF
.,TRBJ2-3,.,TRBV10-3,TGTGCCATCAGTGAGTCGCAGCGGAGCACAGATACGCAGTATTTT,CAISESQRSTDTQYF
.,TRBJ2-2,.,TRBV6-5,TGTGCCAGCAGTTTGACCACCGGGGAGCTGTTTTTT,CASSLTTGELFF
few,TRBJ2-3,TRBD2,TRBV4-3,TGCGCCAGCAGCCAAGAAACTAGCGGAGGTAGCACAGATACGCAGTATTTT,CASSQETSGGSTDTQYF
.,TRBJ2-7,.,TRBV5-1,TGCGCCAGCAGCTTGCCTAGTCCCCTCTACGAGCAGTACTTC,CASSLPSPLYEQYF
few,TRBJ2-7,TRBD1,TRBV4-3,TGCGCCAGCAGCCAAGATAGAAGACAGGGATACGAGCAGTACTTC,CASSQDRRQGYEQYF
.,TRBJ2-1,TRBD2,TRBV7-3,TGTGCCAGCAGCCCGGATCGGGGGGAAGATGAGCAGTTCTTC,CASSPDRGEDEQFF
.,TRBJ2-5,.,TRBV28,TGTGCCAGCAGTTTCGACTATCGGGACTTCTACCGCGGTACAGCACAAGAGACCCAGTACTTC,CASSFDYRDFYRGTAQETQYF
few,TRBJ1-2,.,TRBV19,TGTGCCAGTAGGGCGCAGGTCTATGGCTACACCTTC,CASRAQVYGYTF